This T cell receptor beta chain was retrieved from a study of T-cell reconstitution after alpha-beta-depleted transplantation in children (TCRdb year 2016). Regarding the research as a whole: Using TCR repertoire profiling, the study followed T-cell immune reconstitution in a quantitative way in children after TCRalphabeta/CD19-depleted allogeneic hematopoietic cell transplantation.

From a lookup of the germline V gene (reference sequence), CDR1 and CDR2 are DFQATT and SNEGSKA. V gives up 1 base and J gives up 3 bases, and the segment between their germline ends measures 10 bases. The CDR3 goes from the cysteine to the phenylalanine over 14 residues. The DNA shown is the 42-base CDR3, in frame from base 1. With respect to this clonotype: This receptor's antigen is unknown. No per-base quality is available; no much larger clone lies one base away.

Receptor amplification or capture employed PCR. The sequencer listed for this sample is Illumina HiSeq 2500. TCR library preparation used molecular barcoding, with unique molecular identifiers applied to normalize quantification of the TCRbeta repertoire. TCRdb handled the public reads itself, with Q25 trimming in fastp and clone calling in MiXCR, and kept productive beta chains. Identical CDR3 protein sequences are pooled into one entry, listed with their most common genes and DNA. The sample table contains approximately 510,000 distinct CDR3 sequences; only one count was recorded for approximately 20% of them. The ten top clones hold more than 2.5% of the sample.

The chain joins TRBV20-1 to TRBJ1-5, with no D gene named confidently. This clonotype was sampled from a human donor who donated a stem cell graft to a child with acute lymphoblastic leukemia. The specimen comprised PBMCs from the stem cell graft donor, sampled from the stem cell graft. The nucleotide sequence reads as follows: TGCAGTGCTAGAGTGAGGCGGATCAATCAGCCCCAGCATTTT. This yields the protein CSARVRRINQPQHF.